The entry below describes one T cell receptor (beta chain). The antigen is unknown. The CDR3 extends over 14 amino acids. V was cut by 5 bases and J by 10 bases, with 15 bases left in between. The V gene's germline CDR1 is SGHAT and CDR2 FQDESV (reference sequence). These data originate in a study of T cells in Graves' hyperthyroidism and ophthalmopathy. RNA transcripts gave rise to amplified TCR beta CDR3 regions. RT-PCR in the first round (using the HTBI primer set) targeted the TCR CDR3. TCRdb used MiXCR to reprocess the multiplex PCR reads, holding one entry per CDR3 protein. Among about 680,000 distinct CDR3 sequences listed, over 35% were seen once. Whole-study results and caveats: In the analysis, a 13 V-J model separated ophthalmopathy from stable hyperthyroidism. Most expanded thyroid clonotypes above 0.001 also appeared in blood. Median prediction lead before ophthalmopathy onset was 6.5 months with the model.

Diagnosis relied on clinical symptoms, serum thyroxine and TRAb, thyroid ultrasound and orbital computed tomography. The TCR was taken from a woman aged 40 to 50 with Graves' hyperthyroidism. The sequencing sample was made of blood. The chain combines TRBV11-1 with TRBJ1-6, with D possibly matching TRBD1 (5 bases). The CDR3 sequence: CASSRGTRESPLHF. In DNA form, the CDR3 reads TGTGCCAGCAGCCGTGGGACTCGAGAATCACCCCTCCACTTT.